This T cell receptor beta chain was observed in a study of early T cells in non-severe SARS-CoV-2 infection. A single record per CDR3 protein comes from TCRdb applying MiXCR to the 5' RACE reads. The table has about 49,000 distinct CDR3 sequences, roughly 12% seen once. Points from the study as a whole: VDJdb-based annotation leaned toward anti-spike CD8 responses and missed private and CD4 specificities.

For this clonotype: The antigen remains unidentified.

Germline-derived CDR1 and CDR2 are SGHDT and YYEEEE. The trim removed 5 bases at V and 2 bases at J, leaving 6 bases unmatched. The CDR3 sequence is 14 residues long. The chain combines TRBV5-6 with TRBJ1-1, with TRBD1 matching over 7 bases. The clonotype originates from an adult who was a healthcare worker with PCR-confirmed SARS-CoV-2 infection or an uninfected control (not recorded which). The starting material was whole blood, obtained at baseline. CDR3 residues: CASRRGQQNTEAFF. The CDR3 nucleotides read TGTGCCAGCAGAAGGGGACAGCAAAACACTGAAGCTTTCTTT. Full variable domain (missing parts from reference TRBV5-6 and TRBJ1-1): DAGVTQSPTHLIKTRGQQVTLRCSPKSGHDTVSWYQQALGQGPQFIFQYYEEEERQRGNFPDRFSGHQFPNYSSELNVNALLLGDSALYLCASRRGQQNTEAFFGQGTRLTVV.